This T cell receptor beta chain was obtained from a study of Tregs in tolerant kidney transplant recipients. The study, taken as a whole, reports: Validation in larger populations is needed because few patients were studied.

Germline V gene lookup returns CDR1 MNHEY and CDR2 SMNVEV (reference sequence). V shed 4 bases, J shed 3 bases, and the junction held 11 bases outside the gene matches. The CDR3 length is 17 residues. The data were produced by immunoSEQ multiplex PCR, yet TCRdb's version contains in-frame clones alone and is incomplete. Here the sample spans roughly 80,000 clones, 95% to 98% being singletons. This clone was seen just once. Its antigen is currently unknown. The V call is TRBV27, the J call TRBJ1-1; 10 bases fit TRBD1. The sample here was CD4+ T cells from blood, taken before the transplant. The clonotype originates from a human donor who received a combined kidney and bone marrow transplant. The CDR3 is CASSWWTGGFPDTEAFF. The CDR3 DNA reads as TGTGCCAGCAGTTGGTGGACAGGGGGTTTTCCGGACACTGAAGCTTTCTTT.